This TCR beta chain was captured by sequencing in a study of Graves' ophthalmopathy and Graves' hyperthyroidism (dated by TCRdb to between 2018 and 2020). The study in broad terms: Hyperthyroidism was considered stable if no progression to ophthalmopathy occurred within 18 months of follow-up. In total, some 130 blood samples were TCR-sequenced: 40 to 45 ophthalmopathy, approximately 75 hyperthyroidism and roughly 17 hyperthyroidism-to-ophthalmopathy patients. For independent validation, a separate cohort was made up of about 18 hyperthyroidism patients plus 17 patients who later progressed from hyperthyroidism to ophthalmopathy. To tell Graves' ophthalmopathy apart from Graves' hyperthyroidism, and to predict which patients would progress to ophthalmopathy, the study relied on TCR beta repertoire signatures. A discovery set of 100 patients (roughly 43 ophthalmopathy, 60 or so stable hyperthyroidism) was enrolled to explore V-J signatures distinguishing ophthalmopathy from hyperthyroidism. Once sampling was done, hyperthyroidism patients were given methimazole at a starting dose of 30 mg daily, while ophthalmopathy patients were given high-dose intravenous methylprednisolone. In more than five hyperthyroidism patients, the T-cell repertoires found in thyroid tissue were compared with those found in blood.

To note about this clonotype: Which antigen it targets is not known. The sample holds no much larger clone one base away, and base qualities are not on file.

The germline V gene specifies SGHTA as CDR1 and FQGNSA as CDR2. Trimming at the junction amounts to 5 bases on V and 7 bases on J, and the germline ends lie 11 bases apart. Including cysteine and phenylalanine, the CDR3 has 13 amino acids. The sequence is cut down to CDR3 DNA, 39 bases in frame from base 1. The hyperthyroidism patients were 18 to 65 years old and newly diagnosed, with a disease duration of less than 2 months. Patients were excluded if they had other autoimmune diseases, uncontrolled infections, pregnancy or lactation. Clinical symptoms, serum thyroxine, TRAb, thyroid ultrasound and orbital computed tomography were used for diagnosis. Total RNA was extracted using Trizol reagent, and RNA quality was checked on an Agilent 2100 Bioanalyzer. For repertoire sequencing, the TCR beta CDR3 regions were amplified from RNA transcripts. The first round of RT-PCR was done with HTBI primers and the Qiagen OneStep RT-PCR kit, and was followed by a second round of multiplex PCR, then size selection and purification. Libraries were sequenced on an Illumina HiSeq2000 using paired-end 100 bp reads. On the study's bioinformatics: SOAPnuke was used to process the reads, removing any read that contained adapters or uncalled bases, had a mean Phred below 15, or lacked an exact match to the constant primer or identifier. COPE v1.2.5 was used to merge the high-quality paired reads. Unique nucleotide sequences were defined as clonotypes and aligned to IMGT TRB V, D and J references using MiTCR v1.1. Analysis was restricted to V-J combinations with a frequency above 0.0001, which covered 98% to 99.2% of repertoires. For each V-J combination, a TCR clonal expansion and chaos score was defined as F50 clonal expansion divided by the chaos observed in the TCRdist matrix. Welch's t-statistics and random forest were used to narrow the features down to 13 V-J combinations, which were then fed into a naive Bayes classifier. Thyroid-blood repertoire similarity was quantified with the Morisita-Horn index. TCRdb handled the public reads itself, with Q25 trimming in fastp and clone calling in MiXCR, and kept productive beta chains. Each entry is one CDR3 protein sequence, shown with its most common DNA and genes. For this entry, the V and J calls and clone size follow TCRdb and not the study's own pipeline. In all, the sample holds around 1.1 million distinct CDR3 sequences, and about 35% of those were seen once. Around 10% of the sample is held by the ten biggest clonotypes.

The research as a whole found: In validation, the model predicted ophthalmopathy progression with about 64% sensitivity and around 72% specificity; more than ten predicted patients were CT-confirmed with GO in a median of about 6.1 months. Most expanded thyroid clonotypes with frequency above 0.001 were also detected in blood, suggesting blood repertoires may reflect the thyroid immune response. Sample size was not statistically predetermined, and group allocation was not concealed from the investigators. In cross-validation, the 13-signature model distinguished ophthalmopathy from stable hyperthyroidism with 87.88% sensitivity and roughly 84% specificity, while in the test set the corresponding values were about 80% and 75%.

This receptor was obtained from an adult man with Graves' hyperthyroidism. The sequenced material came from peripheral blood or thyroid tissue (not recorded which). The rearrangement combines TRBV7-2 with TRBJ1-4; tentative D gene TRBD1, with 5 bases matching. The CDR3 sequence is CASSRAGVEKLFF. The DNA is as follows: TGTGCCAGCAGCCGGGCGGGGGTTGAAAAACTGTTTTTT.